This is a list of T cell receptor beta chains from one sample in a study of T cells after yellow fever vaccination. MiXCR was run by TCRdb on the 5' RACE reads, yielding one entry per CDR3 protein. The table records under 350,000 distinct CDR3 sequences, about 4% of them present only once. Sequences were derived from PBMCs, sampled 5 days after the yellow fever booster vaccination. These receptors were obtained from a man between 18 and 35 years old who received the YFV17D yellow fever vaccine. Each CDR3 is given with its conserved first and last residue. Not all rows give a size; the values are once, few, many and, for expanded clones, a class.

j_call: TRBJ2-2; v_call: TRBV9; clone_size: NA; cdr3_aa: CASTNAGPGDGELFF
j_call: TRBJ1-5; v_call: TRBV20-1; clone_size: many; cdr3_aa: CSASVLGENQHF
j_call: TRBJ1-1; v_call: TRBV29-1; clone_size: few; cdr3_aa: CSVPSNTEAFF
j_call: TRBJ2-2; v_call: TRBV20-1; clone_size: NA; cdr3_aa: CSAAGLALTGELFF
j_call: TRBJ2-1; v_call: TRBV6-5; clone_size: NA; cdr3_aa: CASSYGNNEQFF
j_call: TRBJ2-1; v_call: TRBV28; clone_size: NA; cdr3_aa: CASKGRSSYNEQFF
j_call: TRBJ2-7; v_call: TRBV29-1; clone_size: few; cdr3_aa: CSVGLPLHEQYF
j_call: TRBJ1-6; v_call: TRBV5-3; clone_size: NA; cdr3_aa: CARSWTHRNSPLHF
j_call: TRBJ1-2; v_call: TRBV27; clone_size: few; cdr3_aa: CASSLDAARGRVYGYTF
j_call: TRBJ2-5; v_call: TRBV6-5; clone_size: many; cdr3_aa: CASSYLGQGAVETQYF
j_call: TRBJ1-1; v_call: TRBV7-9; clone_size: NA; cdr3_aa: CASSLGGRGSEAFF
j_call: TRBJ2-1; v_call: TRBV11-2; clone_size: many; cdr3_aa: CASSLAPRGGRRSYNEQFF
j_call: TRBJ2-4; v_call: TRBV5-1; clone_size: NA; cdr3_aa: CASSSMGAVNIQYF
j_call: TRBJ2-3; v_call: TRBV20-1; clone_size: NA; cdr3_aa: CSARDPVFTDTQYF
j_call: TRBJ2-5; v_call: TRBV6-6; clone_size: few; cdr3_aa: CASTPPGQETQYF
j_call: TRBJ1-1; v_call: TRBV29-1; clone_size: few; cdr3_aa: CSVGPLGPSNTEAFF
j_call: TRBJ1-5; v_call: TRBV7-2; clone_size: many; cdr3_aa: CASSLAGRGPNQPQHF
j_call: TRBJ2-5; v_call: TRBV4-3; clone_size: few; cdr3_aa: CASSQDIAGGLVGETQYF
j_call: TRBJ1-1; v_call: TRBV18; clone_size: NA; cdr3_aa: CASSGTAPEAFF
j_call: TRBJ1-5; v_call: TRBV4-3; clone_size: few; cdr3_aa: CASSPIAGSNQPKHF
j_call: TRBJ2-1; v_call: TRBV29-1; clone_size: many; cdr3_aa: CSAVGGYNEQFF
j_call: TRBJ2-2; v_call: TRBV7-2; clone_size: NA; cdr3_aa: CASSTPSGGWDTGELFF
j_call: TRBJ2-5; v_call: TRBV24-1; clone_size: few; cdr3_aa: CATSAPDRSDQYF
j_call: TRBJ1-2; v_call: TRBV19; clone_size: NA; cdr3_aa: CASRNLGVGTDYGYTF
j_call: TRBJ2-5; v_call: TRBV5-1; clone_size: few; cdr3_aa: CASSLAVGRGETQYF
j_call: TRBJ1-2; v_call: TRBV5-1; clone_size: few; cdr3_aa: CASSRDSWDYGYTF
j_call: TRBJ1-6; v_call: TRBV5-4; clone_size: NA; cdr3_aa: CASSLELGSPLHF
j_call: TRBJ2-3; v_call: TRBV7-2; clone_size: NA; cdr3_aa: CASSLGNARRVADTQYF
j_call: TRBJ2-3; v_call: TRBV3-1; clone_size: few; cdr3_aa: CASSQEGAQDTQYF
j_call: TRBJ2-1; v_call: TRBV5-1; clone_size: few; cdr3_aa: CASSPGERENHEQFF
j_call: TRBJ2-5; v_call: TRBV5-1; clone_size: once; cdr3_aa: CASSFSLAASQETQYF
j_call: TRBJ2-7; v_call: TRBV6-6; clone_size: NA; cdr3_aa: CASRAGTGTYEQYF
j_call: TRBJ1-2; v_call: TRBV5-1; clone_size: many; cdr3_aa: CASSKLQLGGYTF
j_call: TRBJ1-1; v_call: TRBV5-4; clone_size: many; cdr3_aa: CASSTGTGLNTEAFF
j_call: TRBJ2-1; v_call: TRBV7-8; clone_size: many; cdr3_aa: CASSLTGTDDNEQFF
j_call: TRBJ2-3; v_call: TRBV9; clone_size: few; cdr3_aa: CASSNTQVYTDTQYF
j_call: TRBJ1-5; v_call: TRBV3-1; clone_size: NA; cdr3_aa: CASSQDGSFGQPQHF
j_call: TRBJ1-5; v_call: TRBV5-1; clone_size: many; cdr3_aa: CASSPDQGRQPQHF